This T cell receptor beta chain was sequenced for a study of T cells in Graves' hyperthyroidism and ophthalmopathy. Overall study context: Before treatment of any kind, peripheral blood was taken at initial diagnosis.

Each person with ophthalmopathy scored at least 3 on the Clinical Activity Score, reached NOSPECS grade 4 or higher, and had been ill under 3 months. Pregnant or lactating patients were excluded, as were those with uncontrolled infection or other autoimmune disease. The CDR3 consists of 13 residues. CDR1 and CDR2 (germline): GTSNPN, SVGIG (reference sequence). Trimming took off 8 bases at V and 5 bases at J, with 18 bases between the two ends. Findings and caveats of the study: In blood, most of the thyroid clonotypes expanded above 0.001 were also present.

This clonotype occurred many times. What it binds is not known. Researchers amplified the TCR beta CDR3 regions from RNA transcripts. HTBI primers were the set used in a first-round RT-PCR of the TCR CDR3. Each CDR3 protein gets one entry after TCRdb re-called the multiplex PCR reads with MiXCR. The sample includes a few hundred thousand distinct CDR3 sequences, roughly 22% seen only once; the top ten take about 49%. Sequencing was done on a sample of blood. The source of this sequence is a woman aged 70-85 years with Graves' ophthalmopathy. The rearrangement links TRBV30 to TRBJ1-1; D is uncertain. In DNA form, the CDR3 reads TGTGCCGGGGAGCGGGGAGGGAGGACTGAAGCTTTCTTT. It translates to CAGERGGRTEAFF.